The sequence of this T cell receptor (beta chain) was determined in a study of T-cell memory formation after mild COVID-19. Study information: Largely donor-specific sequence clusters came from a couple of donors.

Details on this clonotype: Its specificity is unknown.

Study results and caveats: Clones that contracted from day 15 to 85 were balanced CD4/CD8, while later expanders leaned CD4+.

This CDR3 contains 15 residues. Germline V lookup: CDR1 SGHNT, CDR2 YENEEA. Trimming took 5 bases from V and 5 from J; bases not matched to a gene: 8. From 5'RACE with constant-segment primers came TCR alpha and TCR beta cDNA libraries that carried sample barcodes and UMIs. TCRdb processed the 5' RACE reads anew with MiXCR; each CDR3 protein has one entry. Of roughly 200,000 distinct CDR3 sequences listed, 9.5% are singletons. What was sequenced was PBMCs or a T cell subset sorted from them (not recorded which). The V gene is TRBV11-3, the J gene TRBJ2-2; 7 nucleotides line up with TRBD1. This clonotype was obtained from a man younger than 35 who had mild COVID-19 (a few samples of this study predate the infection). Cell type and time point are not known. CDR3 DNA sequence: TGTGCCAGCAGCCCGGTACAGGGGTGGACCGGGGAGCTGTTTTTT. Translated: CASSPVQGWTGELFF.